Listed below are T cell receptor beta chains from one sample, sequenced in a study of control samples from healthy donors and cancer patients. Generated by immunoSEQ multiplex PCR, the TCRdb table keeps only in-frame clones and is missing some. The data hold 150,000 to 200,000 clones, with more than 85% observed a single time. The sample comprised blood. These receptors originate from a middle-aged woman in good health. Each CDR3 is given with its conserved first and last residue. The D gene is left open where the match is weak. Rows give clone size only sometimes, using once, few, many, or a class for an expanded clone.

>TRBJ2-2|NA|TRBV3-1/TRBV3-2|TRBD1
CASSLDRGENTGELFF
TGTGCCAGCAGCCTCGACAGGGGGGAAAACACCGGGGAGCTGTTTTTT
>TRBJ1-2|NA|TRBV12-3/TRBV12-4|NA
CASSPGKGYTF
TGTGCCAGCAGTCCGGGTAAGGGCTACACCTTC
>TRBJ2-1|NA|TRBV18|TRBD1
CASETGQGAYNEQFF
TGTGCCAGCGAAACCGGGCAGGGGGCTTACAATGAGCAGTTCTTC
>TRBJ2-7|NA|TRBV5-1|NA
CASSSYPGSDYEQYF
TGCGCCAGCAGCTCCTACCCCGGGAGCGACTACGAGCAGTACTTC
>TRBJ1-1|few|TRBV21-1|NA
CASSSYLRGTEAFF
TGTGCCAGCAGCTCCTATTTAAGGGGAACTGAAGCTTTCTTT
>TRBJ1-5|NA|TRBV27|TRBD1
CASSLEAGGYQPQHF
TGTGCCAGCAGTCTCGAGGCAGGGGGCTATCAGCCCCAGCATTTT
>TRBJ2-7|NA|TRBV7-9|NA
CASSHGVYEQYF
TGTGCCAGCAGCCATGGGGTCTACGAGCAGTACTTC
>TRBJ2-5|NA|TRBV20-1|TRBD2
CSASFLAGRETQYF
TGCAGTGCTAGTTTTCTAGCGGGGAGAGAGACCCAGTACTTC
>TRBJ1-1|NA|TRBV19|NA
CASSIEGRAPTEAFF
TGTGCCAGTAGTATAGAAGGCAGAGCACCCACTGAAGCTTTCTTT
>TRBJ1-1|once|TRBV5-1|NA
CASSLEGREVGEAFF
TGCGCCAGCAGCTTGGAAGGCAGGGAGGTTGGTGAAGCTTTCTTT
>TRBJ1-6|NA|TRBV5-4|TRBD1
CASSLQGASPLHF
TGTGCCAGCAGCTTACAGGGGGCTTCACCCCTCCACTTT
>TRBJ2-4|NA|TRBV18|NA
CASSPDLGKNIQYF
TGTGCCAGCTCACCAGACCTGGGCAAAAACATTCAGTACTTC
>TRBJ2-3|NA|TRBV27|TRBD2
CASSPGLAGSTDTQYF
TGTGCCAGCAGTCCAGGACTAGCGGGGAGCACAGATACGCAGTATTTT
>TRBJ2-5|NA|TRBV10-1|TRBD1
CASSPGTGTETQYF
TGCGCCAGCAGTCCCGGGACAGGGACCGAGACCCAGTACTTC
>TRBJ1-6|NA|TRBV5-1|NA
CASRPEANSPLHF
TGCGCCAGCAGGCCAGAGGCAAATTCACCCCTCCACTTT
>TRBJ1-1|NA|TRBV5-1|NA
CASSFSDQNTEAFF
TGCGCCAGCAGCTTTTCCGACCAGAACACTGAAGCTTTCTTT
>TRBJ1-5|NA|TRBV7-9|NA
CASSLGTAENQPQHF
TGTGCCAGCAGCTTAGGCACAGCGGAGAATCAGCCCCAGCATTTT
>TRBJ2-3|once|TRBV11-2|TRBD2
CASSSLAGATTDTQYF
TGTGCCAGCAGCTCGCTAGCGGGGGCAACCACAGATACGCAGTATTTT
>TRBJ1-1|NA|TRBV21-1|NA
CASSKDPAGPNTEAFF
TGTGCCAGCAGCAAAGATCCGGCAGGCCCGAACACTGAAGCTTTCTTT
>TRBJ2-3|NA|TRBV4-2|TRBD2
CASSQDKAGVTDTQYF
TGTGCCAGCAGCCAAGATAAAGCGGGAGTGACAGATACGCAGTATTTT
>TRBJ1-6|NA|TRBV19|NA
CASSLPGDSPLHF
TGTGCCAGTAGCCTTCCGGGGGATTCACCCCTCCACTTT
>TRBJ2-2|NA|TRBV6-5|TRBD2
CASRYGGYTGELFF
TGTGCCAGCAGATACGGGGGGTATACCGGGGAGCTGTTTTTT
>TRBJ2-1|NA|TRBV13|TRBD2
CASSFRLAGGPVNEQFF
TGTGCCAGCAGCTTCCGACTAGCGGGGGGGCCCGTCAATGAGCAGTTCTTC
>TRBJ1-1|NA|TRBV5-1|NA
CASSFGTANTEAFF
TGCGCCAGCAGCTTTGGGACGGCGAACACTGAAGCTTTCTTT
>TRBJ1-2|NA|TRBV27|NA
CASSLSWADRAYGYTF
TGTGCCAGCAGTTTATCGTGGGCAGATAGAGCCTATGGCTACACCTTC
>TRBJ2-5|few|TRBV11-2|NA
CASSLDGGPARGFETQYF
TGTGCCAGCAGCTTAGATGGGGGTCCGGCCCGAGGGTTCGAGACCCAGTACTTC
>TRBJ2-3|once|TRBV5-1|NA
CASSLGSIADTDTQYF
TGCGCCAGCAGCTTGGGTAGTATAGCGGACACAGATACGCAGTATTTT
>TRBJ2-1|once|TRBV5-6|TRBD2
CASSRFAGGPYNEQFF
TGTGCCAGCAGCCGCTTTGCGGGGGGGCCATACAATGAGCAGTTCTTC
>TRBJ1-1|NA|TRBV6-5|NA
CASSYGGSTEAFF
TGTGCCAGCAGTTACGGGGGGAGCACTGAAGCTTTCTTT
>TRBJ1-5|NA|TRBV7-8|NA
CASSLSGSQPQHF
TGTGCCAGCAGCTTATCGGGGTCTCAGCCCCAGCATTTT
>TRBJ2-1|once|TRBV3-1/TRBV3-2|NA
CASTLLGTSMLHEQFF
TGTGCCAGCACCCTCCTGGGGACTTCGATGCTCCATGAGCAGTTCTTC
>TRBJ1-4|NA|TRBV10-2|NA
CASSAGRELFF
TGCGCCAGCAGTGCCGGACGAGAACTGTTTTTT
>TRBJ1-5|NA|TRBV4-1|NA
CASSQAGSGYNQPQHF
TGCGCCAGCAGCCAAGCAGGGTCGGGGTATAATCAGCCCCAGCATTTT
>TRBJ2-5|NA|TRBV18|NA
CASSPFRGKETQYF
TGTGCCAGCTCACCATTCCGGGGAAAAGAGACCCAGTACTTC
>TRBJ2-7|NA|TRBV19|NA
CASSIPGRPRDEQYF
TGTGCCAGTAGTATCCCAGGACGGCCTAGAGATGAGCAGTACTTC
>TRBJ2-1|NA|TRBV5-6|TRBD1
CASSQDRGNEQFF
TGTGCCAGCAGCCAAGACAGGGGTAATGAGCAGTTCTTC
>TRBJ1-1|NA|TRBV6-4|NA
CASSELWGNTEAFF
TGTGCCAGCAGTGAGCTTTGGGGGAACACTGAAGCTTTCTTT